This TCR beta chain was sequenced for a study of T cell responses to AZD1222 COVID-19 vaccine. Profiled with immunoSEQ multiplex PCR; TCRdb holds only in-frame clones, not every one. Among approximately 74,000 clones listed, roughly 90% were seen once. J was trimmed by 3 bases and V by 0 bases; bases with no gene match: 9. This CDR3 comprises 19 residues. The germline V gene has CDR1 PRHDT and CDR2 FYEKMQ (reference sequence). This clone was seen just once. Its cognate antigen is unknown. Study conclusions and caveats: Most donors were white British, females outnumbered males, and clonal diversity was possibly underestimated. Repertoires were obtained only post-peak T cell response. Regions left unmutated in variants are reportedly the target of nearly half of spike-specific TCRs. Seropositive AZD1222 recipients at baseline numbered only 6 or 7.

The material was peripheral blood, obtained on day 0 of AZD1222 vaccination. This TCR came from an adult in good health. The chain carries TRBV13 and TRBJ2-4; 12 bases are a match to TRBD2. The CDR3 protein is CASSLGGLAGGPGKNIQYF. The DNA for the CDR3 is TGTGCCAGCAGCTTAGGAGGGCTAGCGGGAGGGCCCGGCAAAAACATTCAGTACTTC.